The 19 T cell receptor beta chains presented below share a single source sample, sequenced in a study of PD-1 blockade in classical Hodgkin lymphoma. Time point noted: cycle 4 day 1 (C4D1), after less than seven weeks of nivolumab. Patients all relapsed after autologous stem cell transplantation, and there was variation in brentuximab vedotin exposure. Assay: immunoSEQ multiplex PCR; the TCRdb copy retains only in-frame clones and omits some. The repertoire holds about 41,000 clones, with roughly 69% as singletons. Here the sequenced sample was peripheral blood mononuclear cells (PBMCs), taken before the fourth cycle of nivolumab. These receptors were taken from a human donor with classical Hodgkin lymphoma.

This clone showed up just a few times. The chain carries TRBV6-6 and TRBJ2-2; D is undetermined. The CDR3 is 13 amino acids. Germline CDR1 MNHNY, CDR2 SVGAGI (reference sequence). V lost 3 bases, J lost 2 bases, and 4 bases lay in between. The CDR3 region has the DNA TGTGCCAGCAGTTATAGTAACACCGGGGAGCTGTTTTTT. Protein product: CASSYSNTGELFF.

The chain employs TRBV7-9 and TRBJ2-1, with D unresolved. This CDR3 has 12 amino acids. V was trimmed by 1 base and J by 10 bases, leaving 8 bases between them. Per germline, CDR1 SEHNR and CDR2 FQNEAQ (reference sequence). The chain's CDR3 is CASSLGADEQFF. The CDR3 DNA reads as TGTGCCAGCAGCTTAGGCGCGGACGAGCAGTTCTTC.

The chain joins TRBV7-8 to TRBJ1-2, with D possibly TRBD1 on 6 matching bases. This CDR3 comprises 13 residues. The germline CDR1 and CDR2 sequences are SGHVS and FQNEAQ. V lost 1 base to trimming and J lost 5 bases, with 8 bases between them. The CDR3 region has the DNA TGTGCCAGCAGCTTAGTAGACAGGTATGGCTACACCTTC. Translation gives CASSLVDRYGYTF. Complete variable domain (other parts from reference TRBV7-8 and TRBJ1-2): GAGVSQSPRYKVAKRGQDVALRCDPISGHVSLFWYQQALGQGPEFLTYFQNEAQLDKSGLPSDRFFAERPEGSVSTLKIQRTQQEDSAVYLCASSLVDRYGYTFGSGTRLTVV.

The rearrangement joins TRBV28 to TRBJ1-4, with TRBD1 matching over 7 bases. The CDR3 sequence is 16 residues long. With 5 bases clipped from V and 4 bases from J, the junction kept 10 bases outside the gene matches. Germline assignment: CDR1 MDHEN and CDR2 SYDVKM. The CDR3: CASSQNRGRGNEKLFF. In DNA, the CDR3 is TGTGCCAGCAGTCAAAACAGGGGAAGGGGTAATGAAAAACTGTTTTTT.

The V and J genes are TRBV2 and TRBJ2-3; no reliable D call. The germline V gene encodes CDR1 SNHLY and CDR2 FYNNEI. The CDR3 has 15 residues. V lost 3 bases and J 0 bases, leaving 10 bases between the germline ends. The CDR3 reads CASSEDRASTDTQYF. Here the CDR3 DNA reads TGTGCCAGCAGTGAGGACCGGGCGAGCACAGATACGCAGTATTTT.

The chain carries TRBV19 and TRBJ2-3; D unresolved. The CDR3 sequence is 16 residues long. Trimming cost V 7 bases and J 2 bases, with 19 bases left between them. Germline V gene lookup returns CDR1 LNHDA and CDR2 SQIVND (reference sequence). This CDR3 reads CASTSAVVPLTDTQYF. The CDR3 DNA reads as TGTGCCAGTACCTCAGCTGTGGTACCCCTCACAGATACGCAGTATTTT.

This clone is a singleton in its sample. This sequence joins TRBV11-2 and TRBJ1-1, with D unclear. V lost 0 bases to trimming and J lost 6 bases, with 5 bases between them. Germline V gene sequence: CDR1 SGHAT, CDR2 FQNNGV. This CDR3 is built from 12 residues. As DNA, the CDR3 is TGTGCCAGCAGCTTAGAAAGGGCTGAAGCTTTCTTT. Its protein product is CASSLERAEAFF.

The V and J genes are TRBV5-6 and TRBJ2-1; tentatively, D is TRBD1 (6 bases). The CDR3 length is 15 residues. Between the trimmed V and J ends, which lost 2 bases and 7 bases, there was a span of 16 bases. Germline V gene lookup returns CDR1 SGHDT and CDR2 YYEEEE. The CDR3 protein is CASSLATGKENEQFF. The CDR3 bases are TGTGCCAGCAGCTTAGCCACAGGGAAAGAGAATGAGCAGTTCTTC.

The chain carries TRBV13 and TRBJ1-1, with D perhaps TRBD1 (5 bases). V dropped 1 base and J dropped 4 bases, with 19 bases sitting between them. CDR1 is PRHDT, CDR2 FYEKMQ, per germline (reference sequence). The CDR3 contains 17 residues. The CDR3 loop is CASSLATFRELGTEAFF. Written as DNA, the CDR3 is TGTGCCAGCAGCTTAGCCACCTTCAGGGAGTTGGGCACTGAAGCTTTCTTT.

This chain joins TRBV13 and TRBJ1-1, with D maybe TRBD1 (6 bases). CDR1 PRHDT and CDR2 FYEKMQ come from the germline V gene (reference sequence). V was trimmed by 3 bases and J by 0 bases, leaving 8 bases between them. The length of the CDR3 is 14 residues. The CDR3 nucleotides are TGTGCCAGCAGCTTGGGACAAATGAACACTGAAGCTTTCTTT. Its translation is CASSLGQMNTEAFF.

This clone was observed once. This sequence joins TRBV7-9 and TRBJ1-3, with D possibly matching TRBD1 (5 bases). Germline lookup yields CDR1 SEHNR and CDR2 FQNEAQ (reference sequence). This CDR3 is built from 17 residues. V dropped 5 bases and J dropped 2 bases, with 19 bases sitting between them. The CDR3 region is CASSPNRDLYAGNTIYF. CDR3 sequence (DNA): TGTGCCAGCAGCCCCAACCGGGACCTTTACGCTGGAAACACCATATATTTT.

The chain is built from TRBV13 and TRBJ2-7; 10 bases fit TRBD2. CDR3 length equals 17 residues. Germline trimming cut 0 bases from V and 7 bases from J; bases unmatched to any gene: 12. The germline V gene has CDR1 PRHDT and CDR2 FYEKMQ (reference sequence). DNA of the CDR3: TGTGCCAGCAGCTTAGGGATAGCGGGGGGCTCCCTCCGGGAGCAGTACTTC. Amino acid sequence: CASSLGIAGGSLREQYF.

The genes are TRBV5-1 and TRBJ2-7; 10 nucleotides align to TRBD2. V lost 5 bases to trimming and J lost 3 bases; unmatched junction nucleotides: 2. Germline lookup yields CDR1 SGHRS and CDR2 YFSETQ. CDR3 length: 13 residues. Here the CDR3 reads CASRSGGGYEQYF. DNA for the CDR3: TGCGCCAGCAGGAGCGGGGGGGGCTACGAGCAGTACTTC.

DNA of the CDR3: TGTGCCAGCAGCTTTCGACTAGCGGGATCCTACGAGCAGTACTTC. This sequence encodes CASSFRLAGSYEQYF. The chain employs TRBV7-2 and TRBJ2-7; 11 nucleotides match TRBD2. The germline V gene encodes CDR1 SGHTA and CDR2 FQGNSA. The length of the CDR3 is 15 residues. Trimming cost V 3 bases and J 1 base; bases outside gene matches: 2.

This clone was seen once. The chain couples TRBV7-9 to TRBJ2-5, with D maybe TRBD1 (6 bases). The CDR3 runs 14 residues. Germline loops: CDR1 SEHNR, CDR2 FQNEAQ (reference sequence). V lost 2 bases and J 1 base, leaving 8 bases between the germline ends. The CDR3 loop reads CASSLQQGQETQYF. The CDR3 coding sequence is TGTGCCAGCAGCTTACAACAGGGCCAAGAGACCCAGTACTTC.

This clone was observed a few times. The rearrangement uses TRBV27 and TRBJ2-7; the match to TRBD1 covers 11 bases. CDR3 size: 15 residues. Trimming removed 6 bases from V and 0 bases from J; junction bases left unmatched: 4. Germline V gene sequence: CDR1 MNHEY, CDR2 SMNVEV (reference sequence). The CDR3 sequence is CASSEGTGGSYEQYF. In DNA, the CDR3 is TGTGCCAGCAGCGAAGGGACAGGGGGCTCCTACGAGCAGTACTTC.

The rearrangement joins TRBV9 to TRBJ2-7, with 8 bases matching TRBD1. The CDR3 is 15 residues long. Germline assignment: CDR1 SGDLS and CDR2 YYNGEE. With V trimmed by 4 bases and J by 2 bases, 8 bases remained unmatched. The CDR3: CASSPTGALTYEQYF. For the CDR3, the DNA is TGTGCCAGCAGCCCGACAGGGGCTCTCACCTACGAGCAGTACTTC.

This clone appeared a few times. V and J are TRBV4-3 and TRBJ2-7; maybe TRBD1 (6 bases). Germline CDR1 and CDR2: LGHNA and YSLEER. Trimming stripped 4 bases from V and 1 base from J, with 17 bases between. This CDR3 comprises 16 residues. CDR3 sequence: CASSPSWQGKSYEQYF. The CDR3 nucleotides read TGCGCCAGCAGCCCGAGCTGGCAGGGGAAGTCCTACGAGCAGTACTTC.

The V call is TRBV10-3, the J call TRBJ2-2; 8 bases fit TRBD1. The V and J ends lost 6 bases and 4 bases, in that order; junction bases with no gene match: 10. The CDR3 is 16 amino acids. Germline CDR1 reads ENHRY; CDR2 reads SYGVKD. CDR3 in amino acids: CAIRRVTGEGTGELFF. In nucleotides, the CDR3 is TGTGCCATCAGGCGGGTGACAGGGGAAGGCACCGGGGAGCTGTTTTTT.